This T cell receptor beta chain was obtained from a study of cytomegalovirus exposure and HLA in healthy donors. Comments on this clone: The antigen is not known.

Regarding the study as a whole: Several of the most significant clusters appeared, in a later analysis, to be linked to common viral pathogens. Serostatus for CMV was the only available immune exposure information. Among TCR sequences, most were rare, though some public TCRs appeared in many donors.

PCR used 60 Vbeta primers and 13 Jbeta primers. The protocol was immunoSEQ multiplex PCR, while the TCRdb copy is restricted to in-frame clones and leaves out a portion. The sample lists around 110,000 clones; 60% to 80% were seen once. The TCR originated in a man aged 35 to 55 in good health and CMV-seronegative. Input material: PBMCs.

This chain's CDR3 is CASSQDSTGSEAFF. The CDR3 DNA follows: TGCGCCAGCAGCCAAGATAGTACCGGGTCTGAAGCTTTCTTT. The V call is TRBV4-1, the J call TRBJ1-1; no reliable D call. Germline CDR1 is MGHRA and CDR2 is YSYEKL. The CDR3 has 14 amino acids. Trimming stripped 0 bases from V and 6 bases from J, with 11 bases between.